This note documents a single TCR beta chain sequence. Its cognate antigen is unknown. Germline CDR1 is SGHRS and CDR2 is YFSETQ. V trimming: 1 base; J trimming: 4 bases; junction bases outside the gene matches: 5. The CDR3 contains 15 residues. A library of TCRbeta sequences, prepared with unique molecular identifiers, was generated. One entry per CDR3 protein, called by TCRdb with MiXCR from the PCR reads. This sample has a few hundred thousand distinct CDR3 sequences, with 43% found just once. This entry comes from a study of T-cell reconstitution after alpha-beta-depleted transplantation in children. Notes on the study in general: T-cell numbers and diversity one year post-transplant derived largely from freshly generated T cells. Diversity of TCRbeta at day 60 was high in some patients, arising from surviving recipient T cells and thymic progenitors. Several hundred expanded graft clones reportedly were the source of alpha-beta T cells about two months after transplant.

V is TRBV5-1 and J is TRBJ2-1, with 7 bases that match TRBD2. The sample in question was PBMCs, obtained before TCRalphabeta/CD19-depleted stem cell transplant. The sequence was collected from a girl aged 2 to 10 with aplastic anemia, due to receive a stem cell transplant. DNA for the CDR3: TGCGCCAGCAGCTTGACGGGGACTATATACAATGAGCAGTTCTTC. It translates to CASSLTGTIYNEQFF.